A selection of T cell receptor beta chains follows, all from one sample in a study of a mutant IDH1 vaccine in newly diagnosed glioma. Antigen specificity for these receptors is unknown. Sequenced by immunoSEQ multiplex PCR; TCRdb stores in-frame clones only, minus some. The sample records some 11,000 clones, approximately 90% being singletons. Sequenced material: PBMCs, taken from a glioma patient whose treatment included an IDH1 peptide vaccine. These receptor sequences come from a woman in her thirties or forties with glioma. Some clones in this sample may be carry-over from other donors' samples. The CDR3 runs from the conserved cysteine through the conserved F or W. D genes are given only for firm matches. Size is omitted from some rows. Given values are once, few, many or a class for expanded clones.

clone_size	v_call	j_call	d_call	cdr3_nt	cdr3_aa
once	TRBV7-6	TRBJ2-2	TRBD1	TGTGCCAGCAGCGGGACAGGGGTCACCGGGGAGCTGTTTTTT	CASSGTGVTGELFF
NA	TRBV10-2	TRBJ1-2	NA	TGCGCCAGCAGTGAGTCCCGGGGCTACACCTTC	CASSESRGYTF
NA	TRBV30	TRBJ1-1	NA	TGTGCCTGGAGTGTAGTCAGAACAGGGAGAACTGAAGCTTTCTTT	CAWSVVRTGRTEAFF
NA	TRBV5-4	TRBJ2-7	NA	TGTGCCAGCAGCTTGGGGCTACCCCAAACCTACGAGCAGTACTTC	CASSLGLPQTYEQYF
NA	TRBV7-8	TRBJ2-7	NA	TGTGCCAGCAGCACTGACTACGAGCAGTACTTC	CASSTDYEQYF
NA	TRBV2	TRBJ1-2	NA	TGTGCCAGCAGTGAAGCGCTTCTCAAGGAAAACTATGGCTACACCTTC	CASSEALLKENYGYTF
NA	TRBV11-2	TRBJ1-1	NA	TGTGCCAGCACCGGGACCCTGGGGGCTGAAGCTTTCTTT	CASTGTLGAEAFF
NA	TRBV12-5	TRBJ2-4	NA	TGTGCTAGTGGTCCGGAAAGACAGGCATTAGCCAAAAACATTCAGTACTTC	CASGPERQALAKNIQYF
NA	TRBV4-1	TRBJ2-5	NA	TGCGCCAGCAGCCTTTCCCCTGGGGGGCTTGAGCAGTACTTC	CASSLSPGGLEQYF
NA	TRBV27	TRBJ1-4	NA	TGTGCCAGCAGTTTTCTAGGAACTAATGAAAAACTGTTTTTT	CASSFLGTNEKLFF
NA	TRBV29-1	TRBJ1-1	NA	TGCAGCGTCACGGCAGGACGCGGACCTGGAGCTTTCTTT	CSVTAGRGPGAFF
few	TRBV4-1	TRBJ1-5	NA	TGCGCCAGCAGCCAAGAAACAGGGTGGCATCAGCCCCAGCATTTT	CASSQETGWHQPQHF
NA	TRBV6-4	TRBJ1-4	NA	TGTGCCAGCGTTTTTCCAGACAGGCCTAATGAAAAACTGTTTTTT	CASVFPDRPNEKLFF
NA	TRBV30	TRBJ1-1	NA	TGTGCCTGGAGGGGTCGGCAGACGAACACTGAAGCTTTCTTT	CAWRGRQTNTEAFF
few	TRBV7-2	TRBJ1-1	NA	TGTGCCAGCAGCTTAGAGGGGGGAGATGAAGCTTTCTTT	CASSLEGGDEAFF
NA	TRBV7-2	TRBJ1-2	NA	TGTGCCAGCGGATCGGGGGCCCCCTATGGCTACACCTTC	CASGSGAPYGYTF
NA	TRBV5-1	TRBJ1-1	NA	TGCGCCAGCAGCCCACGGACGGGATTGAGAACTGAAGCTTTCTTT	CASSPRTGLRTEAFF